A selection of T cell receptor beta chains follows, all from one sample in a study of T-cell reconstitution after alpha-beta-depleted transplantation in children. Each CDR3 protein is one row after TCRdb ran MiXCR on the PCR reads. The table shows about 200,000 distinct CDR3 sequences, with 6.6% occurring only once. Here the sequenced sample was PBMCs, taken before TCRalphabeta/CD19-depleted stem cell transplant. These receptors all stem from a boy aged 2 to 9 with acute lymphoblastic leukemia, due to receive a stem cell transplant. Both conserved end residues are part of each CDR3. The order of the fields is V gene, CDR3 length, J gene, clone size, D gene, CDR3 DNA, CDR3 protein. The D gene is left open where the match is weak. The size entry is marked missing in some rows and otherwise reads once, few, many or a size class.

TRBV7-8	14	TRBJ2-5	few	-	TGTGCCAGCAGCTTACCGGGGACCGTGGAGACCCAGTACTTC	CASSLPGTVETQYF
TRBV6-2/TRBV6-3	15	TRBJ2-7	-	-	TGTGCCAGCAGTTACGACAGGTCTCTCTCCTACGAGCAGTACTTC	CASSYDRSLSYEQYF
TRBV20-1	17	TRBJ2-3	-	TRBD2	TGCAGTGCTCCTACCCCCGCGGGGGGGGAAGGCACAGATACGCAGTATTTT	CSAPTPAGGEGTDTQYF
TRBV10-3	14	TRBJ1-2	many	-	TGTGCCATCAGTGACACAGGAGAAAACTATGGCTACACCTTC	CAISDTGENYGYTF
TRBV6-5	14	TRBJ2-5	many	TRBD1	TGTGCCAGCAGCTGGGACAGGGTGCGAGAGACCCAGTACTTC	CASSWDRVRETQYF
TRBV13	14	TRBJ2-5	many	-	TGTGCCAGCAGCTTTCTGGGGACACAAGAGACCCAGTACTTC	CASSFLGTQETQYF
TRBV2	14	TRBJ2-2	many	TRBD2	TGTGCCAGCCTCGCTAGCGGTAACACCGGGGAGCTGTTTTTT	CASLASGNTGELFF
TRBV7-2	14	TRBJ2-2	-	TRBD1	TGTGCCAGCAGCTTAGCACAGGGGTACGGGGAGCTGTTTTTT	CASSLAQGYGELFF
TRBV5-1	13	TRBJ2-2	many	-	TGCGCCAGCAGGCGGACAAACACCGGGGAGCTGTTTTTT	CASRRTNTGELFF
TRBV4-3	18	TRBJ1-6	few	-	TGCGCCAGCAGCCAAGAATCGGGCTTTAGCTCCTATAATTCACCCCTCCACTTT	CASSQESGFSSYNSPLHF
TRBV28	14	TRBJ2-7	many	-	TGTGCCAGCAGTTTAGCTGTGAGCGGCTACGAGCAGTACTTC	CASSLAVSGYEQYF
TRBV3-1	14	TRBJ1-5	-	TRBD1	TGTGCCTCCACCAAGGGGGCCTCGAGTCAGCCCCAGCATTTT	CASTKGASSQPQHF
TRBV28	15	TRBJ1-1	many	-	TGTGCCAGCAGTTCTGGTGGTAGACTCAACACTGAAGCTTTCTTT	CASSSGGRLNTEAFF
TRBV2	18	TRBJ2-7	many	-	TGTGCCAGCACAGTCACCAGCCCGAGACTCCAATCGCGGGACGAGCAGTACTTC	CASTVTSPRLQSRDEQYF
TRBV4-3	14	TRBJ2-3	few	-	TGCGCCAGCAGCGATAAGGGAAGCACAGATACGCAGTATTTT	CASSDKGSTDTQYF
TRBV28	12	TRBJ1-2	many	-	TGTGCCAGCAGTTTGGACGACTATGGCTACACCTTC	CASSLDDYGYTF
TRBV28	15	TRBJ2-5	many	TRBD1	TGTGCCAGCAGACCATATACAGGGGGCTACGAGACCCAGTACTTC	CASRPYTGGYETQYF
TRBV4-3	16	TRBJ2-6	few	-	TGCGCCAGCAGCCATGCCCTCGTGACCGGGGCCAACGTCCTGACTTTC	CASSHALVTGANVLTF
TRBV28	15	TRBJ1-5	few	TRBD1	TGTGCCAGCCGCGGGATGAGGGGGCTCAATCAGCCCCAGCATTTT	CASRGMRGLNQPQHF
TRBV2	14	TRBJ2-3	many	-	TGTGCCAGCACCCCGCGGGGTCGCGCAGATACGCAGTATTTT	CASTPRGRADTQYF